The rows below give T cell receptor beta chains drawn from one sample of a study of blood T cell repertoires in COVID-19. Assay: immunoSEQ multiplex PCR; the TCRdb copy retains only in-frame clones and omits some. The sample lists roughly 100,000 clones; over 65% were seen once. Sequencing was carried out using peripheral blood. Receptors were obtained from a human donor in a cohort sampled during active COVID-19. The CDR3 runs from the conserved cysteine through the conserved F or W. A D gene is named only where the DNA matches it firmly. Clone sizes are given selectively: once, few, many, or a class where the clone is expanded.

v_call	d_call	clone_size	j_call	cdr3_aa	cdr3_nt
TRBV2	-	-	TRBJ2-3	CATRPSGTDTQYF	TGTGCCACCAGACCTAGCGGCACAGATACGCAGTATTTT
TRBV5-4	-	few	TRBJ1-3	CAWQHSGNTIYF	TGTGCCTGGCAACACTCTGGAAACACCATATATTTT
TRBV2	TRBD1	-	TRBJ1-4	CASSELGTGVEKLFF	TGTGCCAGCAGTGAACTCGGGACAGGGGTTGAAAAACTGTTTTTT
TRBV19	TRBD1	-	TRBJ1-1	CASSDRGLTEAFF	TGTGCCAGCTCGGACAGGGGGCTCACTGAAGCTTTCTTT
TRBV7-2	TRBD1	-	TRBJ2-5	CASSGNRGETQYF	TGTGCCAGCAGCGGTAACAGGGGAGAGACCCAGTACTTC
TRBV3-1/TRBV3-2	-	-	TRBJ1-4	CASSQNRLNEKLFF	TGTGCCAGCAGCCAAAACAGATTAAATGAAAAACTGTTTTTT
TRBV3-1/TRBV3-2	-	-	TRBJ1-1	CASSQGASCAFF	TGTGCCAGCAGCCAAGGGGCCAGTTGCGCTTTCTTT
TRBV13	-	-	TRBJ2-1	CASSLGTKRRSSYNEQFF	TGTGCCAGCAGCTTAGGAACAAAGCGTAGGAGCTCCTACAATGAGCAGTTCTTC
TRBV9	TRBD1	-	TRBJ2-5	CASSVRGQGVGNQYF	TGTGCCAGCAGCGTAAGGGGACAGGGCGTGGGGAACCAGTACTTC
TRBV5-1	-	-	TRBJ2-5	CASSLGGAQETQYF	TGCGCCAGCAGCTTGGGCGGGGCCCAAGAGACCCAGTACTTC
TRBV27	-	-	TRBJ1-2	CASSSIVTNYGYTF	TGTGCCAGCAGCTCCATAGTCACTAACTATGGCTACACCTTC
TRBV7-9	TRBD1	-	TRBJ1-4	CASSFLPGQGTGNEKLFF	TGTGCCAGCAGCTTCTTACCGGGACAGGGAACGGGTAATGAAAAACTGTTTTTT
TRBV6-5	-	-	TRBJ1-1	CASIWGGQGAEAFF	TGTGCCAGCATATGGGGGGGGCAAGGGGCTGAAGCTTTCTTT
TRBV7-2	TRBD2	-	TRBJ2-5	CASSSGLAGETQYF	TGTGCCAGCAGCTCCGGACTAGCGGGGGAGACCCAGTACTTC
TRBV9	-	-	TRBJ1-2	CASTRAREAGGGYTF	TGTGCCAGCACTAGGGCACGGGAGGCGGGGGGGGGCTACACCTTC
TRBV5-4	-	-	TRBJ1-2	CASSLVEGPGGYTF	TGTGCCAGCAGCTTGGTGGAGGGGCCGGGTGGCTACACCTTC
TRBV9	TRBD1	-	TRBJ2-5	CASSVAGTGAGTQYF	TGTGCCAGCAGCGTGGCCGGGACAGGGGCAGGGACCCAGTACTTC
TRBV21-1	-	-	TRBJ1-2	CASSKAKTGRGGYTF	TGTGCCAGCAGCAAAGCCAAGACAGGGAGAGGTGGCTACACCTTC
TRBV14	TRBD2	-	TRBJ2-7	CASSQSRIAGDAYEQYF	TGTGCCAGCAGCCAATCACGGATAGCGGGGGACGCCTACGAGCAGTACTTC
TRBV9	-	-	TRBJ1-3	CASSSGQGNTIYF	TGTGCCAGCAGCTCCGGACAGGGAAACACCATATATTTT
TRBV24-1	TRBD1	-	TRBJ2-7	CATSDSRQGYEQYF	TGTGCCACCAGTGATTCGCGACAGGGCTACGAGCAGTACTTC
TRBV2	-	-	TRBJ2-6	CASSRDSSSGANVLTF	TGTGCCAGCAGCCGGGACTCAAGCTCTGGGGCCAACGTCCTGACTTTC
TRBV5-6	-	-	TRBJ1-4	CASSGETGANEKLFF	TGTGCCAGCAGCGGGGAGACAGGAGCAAATGAAAAACTGTTTTTT
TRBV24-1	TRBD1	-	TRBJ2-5	CATSDGGTGAQETQYF	TGTGCCACCAGTGATGGCGGGACAGGGGCCCAAGAGACCCAGTACTTC
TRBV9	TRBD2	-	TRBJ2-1	CASSPSGGAVEQFF	TGTGCCAGCAGCCCTAGCGGGGGGGCGGTTGAGCAGTTCTTC
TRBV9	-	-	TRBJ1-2	CASTPRRDNYGYTF	TGTGCCAGCACCCCACGGCGGGATAACTATGGCTACACCTTC
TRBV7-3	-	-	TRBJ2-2	CASSLGGAGELFF	TGTGCCAGCAGCTTGGGCGGGGCCGGGGAGCTGTTTTTT
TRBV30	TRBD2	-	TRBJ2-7	CAWRGGVYEQYF	TGTGCCTGGAGGGGAGGGGTCTACGAGCAGTACTTC
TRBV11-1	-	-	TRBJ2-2	CASSLQGSNTGELFF	TGTGCCAGCAGCTTACAGGGATCCAACACCGGGGAGCTGTTTTTT
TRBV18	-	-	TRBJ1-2	CASSPLDREFYGYTF	TGTGCCAGCTCACCTTTGGACCGGGAGTTTTATGGCTACACCTTC
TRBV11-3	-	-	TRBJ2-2	CASSLGRNTGELFF	TGTGCCAGCAGCTTGGGCAGGAACACCGGGGAGCTGTTTTTT
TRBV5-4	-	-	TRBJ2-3	CASSLSNRVNTDTQYF	TGTGCCAGCAGCTTGAGTAACAGGGTGAACACAGATACGCAGTATTTT
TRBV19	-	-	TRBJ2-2	CASTQTGTANTGELFF	TGTGCCAGTACCCAAACAGGGACCGCGAACACCGGGGAGCTGTTTTTT
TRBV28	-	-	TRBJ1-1	CASSYDTRGAFF	TGTGCCAGCAGTTACGACACGAGGGGGGCTTTCTTT
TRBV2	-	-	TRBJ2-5	CASSEGAAPQETQYF	TGTGCCAGCAGTGAGGGGGCAGCCCCCCAAGAGACCCAGTACTTC
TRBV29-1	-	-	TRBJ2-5	CSVAIQGRVETQYF	TGCAGCGTGGCCATACAGGGTCGTGTCGAGACCCAGTACTTC
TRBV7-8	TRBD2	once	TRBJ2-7	CASSLGGGRVSVGQYF	TGTGCCAGCAGCTTAGGCGGGGGGAGAGTTAGTGTGGGGCAGTACTTC
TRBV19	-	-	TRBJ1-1	CASSIAGITNTEAFF	TGTGCCAGTAGTATAGCTGGCATCACAAACACTGAAGCTTTCTTT
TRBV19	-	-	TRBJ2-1	CASSPRSSDYNEQFF	TGTGCCAGTAGTCCCCGCTCAAGCGACTACAATGAGCAGTTCTTC
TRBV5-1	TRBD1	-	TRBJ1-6	CASSSPATGVNSPLHF	TGCGCCAGCAGCTCACCCGCCACAGGGGTCAATTCACCCCTCCACTTT
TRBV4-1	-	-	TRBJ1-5	CASSWGGSNQPQHF	TGCGCCAGCAGCTGGGGGGGGAGCAATCAGCCCCAGCATTTT
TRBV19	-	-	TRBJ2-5	CASSIGGRASYQETQYF	TGTGCCAGTAGTATAGGTGGCAGGGCCTCGTACCAAGAGACCCAGTACTTC
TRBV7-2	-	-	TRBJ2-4	CASSLEPGWSKNIQYF	TGTGCCAGCAGCTTAGAGCCAGGGTGGTCCAAAAACATTCAGTACTTC
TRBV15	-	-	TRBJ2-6	CATSSNRGGPSGANVLTF	TGTGCCACCAGCAGTAACAGGGGAGGTCCTTCTGGGGCCAACGTCCTGACTTTC
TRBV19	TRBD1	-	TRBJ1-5	CASSEDRTQPQHF	TGTGCCAGTAGTGAGGACAGGACCCAGCCCCAGCATTTT
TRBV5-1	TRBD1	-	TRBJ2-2	CASSERTGGRTGELFF	TGCGCCAGCAGCGAGAGGACAGGGGGCCGCACCGGGGAGCTGTTTTTT
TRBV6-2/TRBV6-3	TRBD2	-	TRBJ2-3	CASSYSGGGTDTQYF	TGTGCCAGCAGTTACTCGGGCGGGGGAACAGATACGCAGTATTTT
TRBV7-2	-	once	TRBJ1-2	CASSLRVGENYGYTF	TGTGCCAGCAGCCTCAGGGTAGGCGAAAACTATGGCTACACCTTC
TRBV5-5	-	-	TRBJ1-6	CASRPDEVRGYNSPLHF	TGTGCCAGCAGGCCTGATGAAGTCAGGGGCTATAATTCACCCCTCCACTTT
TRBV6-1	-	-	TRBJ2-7	CASSEALRIGTPSYEQYF	TGTGCCAGCAGTGAAGCGCTGAGGATAGGGACACCTTCCTACGAGCAGTACTTC
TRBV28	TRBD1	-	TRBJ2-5	CASSRQGQGQETQYF	TGTGCCAGCAGTCGCCAGGGACAGGGTCAAGAGACCCAGTACTTC
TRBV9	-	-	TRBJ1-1	CASSVEPKSDTEAFF	TGTGCCAGCAGCGTAGAACCGAAATCGGACACTGAAGCTTTCTTT
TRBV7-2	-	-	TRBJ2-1	CASSNTGIEQFF	TGTGCCAGCAGCAATACAGGGATTGAGCAGTTCTTC
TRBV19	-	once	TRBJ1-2	CASSINLSYGYTF	TGTGCCAGTAGTATAAACTTATCCTATGGCTACACCTTC
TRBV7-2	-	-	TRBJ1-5	CASSLQGNQPQHF	TGTGCCAGCAGCTTACAGGGAAATCAGCCCCAGCATTTT
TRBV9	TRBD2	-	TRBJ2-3	CASSSYSGGSTDTQYF	TGTGCCAGCAGCTCATATAGCGGGGGGAGCACAGATACGCAGTATTTT
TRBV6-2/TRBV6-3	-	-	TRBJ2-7	CASSYGQGSYEQYF	TGTGCCAGCAGTTATGGGCAGGGCTCCTACGAGCAGTACTTC